Below, 26 T cell receptor beta chains from the same sample are listed, as sequenced in a study of T cells in women clearing cervical HPV infection. Repertoires were generated with immunoSEQ multiplex PCR, while TCRdb's copy carries only in-frame clones and drops some. This sample contains 46,000 or so clones. Input material: blood buffy coat. The receptors were gathered from a woman between 18 and 69 years old with a cervical HPV16 infection that either progressed to CIN3+ or cleared (not recorded which).

Concerning this clone itself: The read ends 3 residues before the CDR3 terminus; that terminus is restored from the germline J gene. The chain combines TRBV18 with TRBJ2-2; 7 bases are shared with TRBD1. The germline CDR1 and CDR2 sequences are KGHSH and LQKENI. The CDR3 runs 14 residues. CDR3 in amino acids: CASSSGTANSPLFF. The CDR3 DNA, read in part, is TGTGCCAGCTCTTCCGGGACAGCGAATTCACCG.

A word on this clone: The sequence runs out 3 residues before the end of the CDR3; the remainder is reconstructed from the germline J gene. J is TRBJ2-7 and V is TRBV10-3, with TRBD2 matching over 11 bases. Germline trimming cut 2 bases from V and 1 base from J; bases unmatched to any gene: 1. Per the germline V gene, CDR1 is ENHRY and CDR2 is SYGVKD. The CDR3 is 15 amino acids. This CDR3 reads CAISELAGGSYEQYF. CDR3 bases read: TGTGCCATCAGTGAGCTAGCGGGAGGTTCCTACGAG.

With regard to this clone: The junction and the germline gene differ at one end; a read error may be behind it. Sequencing ends 3 residues short of the CDR3 end; the germline J gene provides the rest. The genes are TRBV7-7 and TRBJ2-2, with 7 bases identical to TRBD2. The CDR3 runs 15 residues. Germline CDR1 and CDR2: SSHAT and FNYEAQ (reference sequence). The part of the CDR3 DNA that was read is TGTGCTAGCAGCTTCAGCGGGGCTGGCACCGGGGAG. It translates to CASSFSGAGTGE. The whole CDR3 reads CASSFSGAGTGELFF.

CDR3 region: CASSESTGWQETQYF. Partial CDR3 DNA: TGTGCCAGCAGTGAGAGTACAGGGTGGCAAGAGACC. This chain connects TRBV6-1 to TRBJ2-5; D is possibly TRBD1 (6 bases). The read halts 3 residues ahead of the CDR3 end, with the missing end drawn from the germline J gene. CDR1 is MNHNS and CDR2 is SASEGT in the germline V gene. This CDR3 has 15 residues. Trimming took off 3 bases at V and 2 bases at J, with 13 bases between the two ends.

With respect to this clone: The CDR3 end falls 3 residues outside the read, so it is completed with the germline J gene. The chain is built from TRBV5-1 and TRBJ2-5, with TRBD2 matching 8 bases. This CDR3 contains 17 residues. CDR1 and CDR2 from the germline V gene are SGHRS and YFSETQ. V was pared by 6 bases and J by 4 bases, with 17 bases of the junction left unmatched. This CDR3 reads CASIWGGFSGALETQYF. The sequenced CDR3 bases are TGCGCCAGCATCTGGGGGGGTTTTAGCGGGGCCTTAGAGACC.

On this clone: Sequencing ends 3 residues short of the CDR3 end; the germline J gene provides the rest. This chain joins TRBV30 and TRBJ2-3, with D perhaps matching TRBD1 (5 bases). The CDR3 is made up of 15 amino acids. Looked up from germline, CDR1 is GTSNPN and CDR2 is SVGIG (reference sequence). The part of the CDR3 DNA that was read is TGTGCCTGGAGTGTGCAGGGCGCGTTTGGTCAGCCG. It yields the protein CAWSVQGAFGQP. The entire CDR3 sequence reads CAWSVQGAFGQPQYF.

To note about this clone: With the read ending 3 residues before the CDR3 end, the germline J gene is used to fill in that end. The gene calls are TRBV30 and TRBJ2-7, with a possible D match to TRBD1 (5 bases). Trimming shortened V by 3 bases and J by 2 bases, and 8 bases separated the two germline ends. The CDR3 extends over 12 amino acids. Per germline, CDR1 GTSNPN and CDR2 SVGIG (reference sequence). The CDR3 loop is CAWRGPTYEQYF. The sequenced part of the CDR3 DNA is TGTGCCTGGAGGGGGCCGACCTACGAG.

Comment on this clone: The read terminates 3 residues ahead of where the CDR3 ends, so the germline J gene completes it. V is TRBV7-2 and J is TRBJ1-1; maybe TRBD1 (5 bases). Trimming pared 1 base from V and 7 bases from J, leaving 13 bases between. The CDR3 covers 14 residues. Per the germline V gene, CDR1 is SGHTA and CDR2 is FQGNSA. The CDR3 is CASSLVSRVGEAFF. CDR3 DNA, as far as it was read: TGTGCCAGCAGCTTAGTATCCAGGGTTGGTGAA.

On this clone itself: The CDR3 end is not reached by the read, which stops 3 residues before it; the germline J gene fills it in. V usage is TRBV19 and J usage is TRBJ2-2, with 9 bases aligning to TRBD1. This CDR3 spans 16 amino acids. Germline V gives CDR1 LNHDA, CDR2 SQIVND (reference sequence). Losses at the gene ends were 11 bases for V and 2 bases for J; bases not matched to a gene: 12. The CDR3 loop is CAVPGTGPFNTGELFF. CDR3 DNA, as far as it was read: TGTGCCGTACCCGGGACAGGGCCCTTTAACACCGGGGAG.

The DNA read from the CDR3 is TGCAGCGTAGCCCGAAAGATGGACACTGAA. It specifies CSVARKMDTE. The CDR3 reads in full as CSVARKMDTEAFF. The rearrangement uses TRBV29-1 and TRBJ1-1; D is undetermined. The read finishes 3 residues shy of the CDR3 end, and the germline J gene is used to complete it. Germline V gives CDR1 SQVTM, CDR2 ANQGSEA. The CDR3 totals 13 residues. V was cut by 6 bases and J by 3 bases, with 14 bases left in between. Complete variable domain (other parts from reference TRBV29-1 and TRBJ1-1): SAVISQKPSRDICQRGTSLTIQCQVDSQVTMMFWYRQQPGQSLTLIATANQGSEATYESGFVIDKFPISRPNLTFSTLTVSNMSPEDSSIYLCSVARKMDTEAFFGQGTRLTVV.

As for this clone: The read stops 3 residues short of the end of the CDR3; the missing end is completed from the germline J gene. The chain uses TRBV7-3 and TRBJ2-3; possible D gene TRBD2, 6 bases. The CDR3 sequence is 15 residues long. From germline, CDR1 is SGHTA and CDR2 FQGTGA. Trimming took off 2 bases at V and 3 bases at J, with 12 bases between the two ends. Incomplete CDR3 DNA: TGTGCCAGCAGCTTAGACGGGAGCGGTACAGATACG. This translates into CASSLDGSGTDT. The CDR3, in full, reads CASSLDGSGTDTQYF.

Comment on this clone: The read is 3 residues too short to cover the CDR3 end, so that end is filled in from the germline J gene. V and J are TRBV19 and TRBJ2-1; TRBD1 is a possible D gene (6 bases). V lost 3 bases, J lost 6 bases, and 12 bases lay in between. The CDR3 length is 14 residues. CDR1 and CDR2 (germline): LNHDA, SQIVND (reference sequence). This CDR3 is CASSINRGSNEQFF. CDR3 DNA, as far as it was read: TGTGCCAGTAGTATTAATAGGGGGTCCAATGAG.

Note on this clone: From the germline J gene comes the end of the CDR3, since the read stops 3 residues before it. The chain has TRBV6-1 and TRBJ2-5, with D unclear. The germline V gene has CDR1 MNHNS and CDR2 SASEGT. CDR3 length: 14 residues. The V end lost 2 bases, the J end lost 2 bases, and 9 bases lay between the germline ends. The sequenced part of the CDR3 DNA is TGTGCCAGCAGTGAAAGGGCCAGACAAGAGACC. Translating gives CASSERARQET. The whole CDR3 region reads CASSERARQETQYF.

In the case of this clone: The CDR3 end lies 3 residues beyond the end of the read and is filled in from the germline J gene. J is TRBJ2-7 and V is TRBV30; no reliable D call. Trimming stripped 5 bases from V and 0 bases from J, with 8 bases between. The germline gives CDR1 GTSNPN, CDR2 SVGIG (reference sequence). CDR3 size: 12 residues. The covered CDR3 bases are TGTGCCTGGTTCGCTAGCTCCTACGAG. Its protein is CAWFASSYE. The whole CDR3 sequence reads CAWFASSYEQYF.

Concerning this clone: The read is 3 residues too short to cover the CDR3 end, so that end is filled in from the germline J gene. This chain joins TRBV7-3 and TRBJ1-5; TRBD1 is a possible D gene (5 bases). Trimming stripped 2 bases from V and 3 bases from J, with 11 bases between. The CDR3 is 15 amino acids. Germline V gene data show CDR1 as SGHTA and CDR2 as FQGTGA. CDR3 DNA (partial): TGTGCCAGCAGCTTAGAAGGGGCGGCCAATCAGCCC. Its translation: CASSLEGAANQP. The whole CDR3 region reads CASSLEGAANQPQHF.

In regard to this clone: The read terminates 3 residues before the CDR3 end, so the remaining end is supplied by the germline J gene. The rearrangement links TRBV19 to TRBJ2-1; 9 positions match TRBD2. Germline loops: CDR1 LNHDA, CDR2 SQIVND (reference sequence). V lost 7 bases and J lost 9; bases outside the gene matches: 7. The CDR3 runs to 13 residues. The sequenced part of the CDR3 DNA is TGTGCCAGTAATAGCGGGAGAGCGGGTGAG. Translation: CASNSGRAGE. The complete CDR3 sequence is CASNSGRAGEQFF.

To note about this clone: The CDR3 end lies 3 residues beyond the end of the read and is filled in from the germline J gene. The genes are TRBV6-2 or TRBV6-3 and TRBJ2-1; D is uncertain. The V gene's germline CDR1 is MNHEY and CDR2 SVGEGT. The CDR3 runs to 13 residues. V gave up 6 bases and J gave up 6 bases, with 12 bases separating them. CDR3 bases read: TGTGCCAGCAGCCGCTCGACTTTCAATGAG. Its translation: CASSRSTFNE. From start to end, the CDR3 is CASSRSTFNEQFF.

Note on this clone: The observed sequence ends 3 residues before the CDR3 terminus, with the missing tail filled in from the germline J gene. This chain uses TRBV5-1 with TRBJ1-5, with D perhaps matching TRBD1 (5 bases). This CDR3 is built from 16 residues. Germline-derived CDR1 and CDR2 are SGHRS and YFSETQ. V shed 0 bases and J shed 5 bases, with 15 bases lying between them. This CDR3 is CASSLEPQGPDQPQHF. The CDR3 bases that were read are TGCGCCAGCAGCTTGGAACCCCAGGGTCCGGATCAGCCC.

On this clone: The CDR3 extends 3 residues past the end of the read, so its final part is completed from the germline J gene. V is TRBV11-2 and J is TRBJ2-7; no reliable D call. Germline V gives CDR1 SGHAT, CDR2 FQNNGV. The CDR3 totals 14 residues. V gave up 1 base and J gave up 3 bases, with 10 bases separating them. The CDR3 protein is CASSLGYASYEQYF. Partial CDR3 DNA: TGTGCCAGCAGCTTAGGATACGCGAGCTACGAG.

Turning to this clone: The observed sequence ends 3 residues before the CDR3 terminus, with the missing tail filled in from the germline J gene. The chain carries TRBV6-2 or TRBV6-3 and TRBJ1-5; tentatively, D is TRBD1 (6 bases). There are 14 residues in the CDR3. V was shortened by 5 bases and J by 5 bases, with 13 bases between the two germline ends. Germline CDR1 and CDR2: MNHEY and SVGEGT. The sequenced part of the CDR3 DNA is TGTGCCAGCAGTACCGGACAGATTTATCAGCCC. It codes for CASSTGQIYQP. The whole CDR3 is CASSTGQIYQPQHF.

About this clone itself: The junction does not match germline at one end; this may be a read error. The CDR3 end falls 3 residues outside the read, so it is completed with the germline J gene. The chain is built from TRBV6-2 or TRBV6-3 and TRBJ1-5, with 10 bases that match TRBD1. Germline lookup yields CDR1 MNHEY and CDR2 SVGEGT. CDR3 length: 15 residues. The CDR3 sequence: CANSYGQGVGQPQHF. The sequenced CDR3 bases are TGTGCCAACAGTTATGGACAGGGGGTGGGTCAGCCC.

About this clone itself: The read finishes 3 residues shy of the CDR3 end, and the germline J gene is used to complete it. The chain has TRBV19 and TRBJ1-5; 9 nucleotides match TRBD1. The CDR3 spans 15 residues. The trim removed 4 bases at V and 6 bases at J, leaving 7 bases unmatched. Germline CDR1 and CDR2: LNHDA and SQIVND (reference sequence). This chain's CDR3 is CASSSRGQGGQPQHF. Partial CDR3 DNA: TGTGCCAGTAGTAGTCGGGGACAGGGAGGTCAGCCC.

As regards this clone: The CDR3 is cut off 3 residues early in the read; its end comes from the germline J gene. The chain links TRBV2 to TRBJ2-1, with TRBD2 matching over 14 bases. V shed 6 bases and J 9 bases; nucleotides not matched to a gene: 7. Germline V gene sequence: CDR1 SNHLY, CDR2 FYNNEI. CDR3 length: 15 residues. The part of the CDR3 DNA that was read is TGTGCCAGCAGGAAGACTAGCGGGAGGGCCCTTGAG. Translated, it gives CASRKTSGRALE. The CDR3 as a whole reads CASRKTSGRALEQFF.

With respect to this clone: The read is 3 residues too short to cover the CDR3 end, so that end is filled in from the germline J gene. The rearrangement joins TRBV7-2 to TRBJ1-4; tentatively, D is TRBD1 (6 bases). The CDR3 consists of 14 residues. CDR1 is SGHTA and CDR2 is FQGNSA in the germline V gene. V was trimmed by 5 bases and J by 8 bases, leaving 15 bases between them. CDR3 amino acids: CASSLTGREEKLFF. The sequenced CDR3 bases are TGTGCCAGCAGCCTTACAGGGAGGGAGGAAAAA.

Details on this clone: The read falls 3 residues short of the CDR3 end, and the missing part is taken from the germline J gene. The genes are TRBV5-1 and TRBJ1-1; TRBD1 aligns across 8 bases. The germline V gene encodes CDR1 SGHRS and CDR2 YFSETQ. The V and J ends lost 4 bases and 7 bases, in that order; junction bases with no gene match: 6. The CDR3 runs to 13 residues. CDR3 DNA, as far as it was read: TGCGCCAGCAGCAGACAGGGGTCCTATGAA. Amino acids: CASSRQGSYE. The full CDR3 is CASSRQGSYEAFF.

A remark on this clone: The read terminates 3 residues before the CDR3 end, so the remaining end is supplied by the germline J gene. The V and J genes are TRBV7-9 and TRBJ2-3; the match to TRBD1 covers 7 bases. Germline V gives CDR1 SEHNR, CDR2 FQNEAQ (reference sequence). This CDR3 contains 12 residues. The CDR3 loop is CASQGVGETQYF. The CDR3 bases that were read are TGTGCCAGTCAGGGGGTGGGGGAGACG. Looking up the rest from reference TRBV7-9 and TRBJ2-3 gives the full variable domain: DTGVSQNPRHKITKRGQNVTFRCDPISEHNRLYWYRQTLGQGPEFLTYFQNEAQLEKSRLLSDRFSAERPKGSFSTLEIQRTEQGDSAMYLCASQGVGETQYFGPGTRLTVL.